Following are 9 T cell receptor beta chains from one sample sequenced in a study of memory CD4+ T cells and cytomegalovirus serostatus. The data were produced by immunoSEQ multiplex PCR, yet TCRdb's version contains in-frame clones alone and is incomplete. Of over 55,000 clones in the sample, more than 60% were seen once. The sort gate was single viable CD3+CD4+CD8-CD45RO+ cells for memory CD4+ T cells. Source material: memory CD4+ T cells from blood. Every receptor here comes from an adult in good health and CMV-seronegative.

The gene calls are TRBV6-4 and TRBJ2-2; unclear D gene. The CDR3 consists of 14 residues. Germline V gene data show CDR1 as MRHNA and CDR2 as SNTAGT. V gave up 4 bases and J gave up 4 bases, with 10 bases separating them. The CDR3 nucleotides are TGTGCCAGCAGTGCCAGCCCTGGCACCGGGGAGCTGTTTTTT. Protein sequence: CASSASPGTGELFF.

The chain is built from TRBV5-4 and TRBJ2-2; tentatively, D is TRBD2 (5 bases). This CDR3 has 13 residues. CDR1 and CDR2 from the germline V gene are SGHNT and YYREEE (reference sequence). The ends were cut back, 6 bases at V and 7 bases at J, with 13 bases in the middle. The CDR3 DNA follows: TGTGCCAGCAAGGGAGTGGGAAGCGGGGAGCTGTTTTTT. It specifies CASKGVGSGELFF.

The chain couples TRBV28 to TRBJ2-1, with TRBD2 matching 11 bases. J was trimmed by 9 bases and V by 8 bases; bases with no gene match: 9. The germline gives CDR1 MDHEN, CDR2 SYDVKM. There are 14 residues in the CDR3. The chain's CDR3 is CASYTSGSVAEQFF. DNA of the CDR3: TGTGCCAGCTACACTAGCGGGAGCGTCGCTGAGCAGTTCTTC.

This clone was seen just once. This chain uses TRBV19 with TRBJ1-5; possibly TRBD1 for D (6 bases). From germline, CDR1 is LNHDA and CDR2 SQIVND (reference sequence). Between the trimmed V and J ends, which lost 7 bases and 5 bases, there was a span of 24 bases. CDR3 length: 17 amino acids. The DNA of the CDR3 is TGTGCCAGTAAACTTCTACAGGGTGGAGGGGACCATCAGCCCCAGCATTTT. Translating gives CASKLLQGGGDHQPQHF.

This chain connects TRBV19 to TRBJ1-2, with 11 bases matching TRBD1. V gave up 11 bases and J gave up 3 bases; unmatched junction bases: 5. The CDR3 consists of 13 residues. Germline V CDR1 and CDR2: LNHDA, SQIVND (reference sequence). The CDR3 region is CAGAGQGDYGYTF. The DNA of the CDR3 is TGTGCCGGCGCGGGACAGGGGGACTATGGCTACACCTTC.

This chain connects TRBV19 to TRBJ2-7; D is undetermined. CDR1 and CDR2 from the germline V gene are LNHDA and SQIVND (reference sequence). The germline V and J ends were trimmed by 6 bases and 8 bases, with 11 bases remaining between them. The CDR3 has 11 amino acids. The CDR3 DNA reads as TGTGCCAGTAGCAATCATGGGCAGCAGTACTTC. Its protein is CASSNHGQQYF.

CDR3 region: CASSSVRTSGRKGELFF. The CDR3 DNA reads as TGTGCCAGCAGCTCAGTGAGGACTAGCGGGAGGAAAGGGGAGCTGTTTTTT. This chain uses TRBV7-2 with TRBJ2-2; 14 bases map to TRBD2. The CDR3 spans 17 residues. V shed 4 bases, J shed 8 bases, and the junction held 9 bases outside the gene matches. Germline CDR1 SGHTA, CDR2 FQGNSA.

The chain carries TRBV6-1 and TRBJ2-7, with D possibly being TRBD1 (8 bases). The V end lost 6 bases, the J end lost 3 bases, and 18 bases lay between the germline ends. CDR1 is MNHNS and CDR2 is SASEGT in the germline V gene. CDR3 length equals 15 residues. The CDR3 sequence is CASRRGTGEGYEQYF. DNA for the CDR3: TGTGCCAGCAGGCGGGGGACAGGTGAAGGCTACGAGCAGTACTTC.

The V gene is TRBV11-2, the J gene TRBJ2-3; D may match TRBD1 or TRBD2 (5 bases each). V dropped 3 bases and J dropped 4 bases, with 14 bases sitting between them. CDR3 length: 15 residues. Germline V gene sequence: CDR1 SGHAT, CDR2 FQNNGV. CDR3 sequence: CASSFPGSRADTQYF. Here the CDR3 DNA reads TGTGCCAGCAGCTTTCCAGGGAGTCGCGCAGATACGCAGTATTTT.